The 6 T cell receptor beta chains presented below share a single source sample, sequenced in a study of blood T cell repertoires in COVID-19 (dated by TCRdb to 2018 to 2021). Library generation was performed with the immunoSEQ multiplex PCR assay. Imported from immuneACCESS, the table was reduced by TCRdb to in-frame sequences with V and J called. These copies leave out some clones; in studies compared against another copy, an unresolved V gene accounts for under half, and the cause of the remainder is not known. Present in this sample are some 320,000 clones, 70% to 90% of which were seen just once. Approximately 7.6% of the sample lies in the top ten. Material: peripheral blood. These receptors originate from a human donor in a cohort sampled during active COVID-19.

The V and J genes are TRBV6-5 and TRBJ1-2; a weak D match, TRBD1 (6 bases). This CDR3 region has 13 residues. Per the germline V gene, CDR1 is MNHEY and CDR2 is SVGAGI. Trimming stripped 6 bases from V and 1 base from J, with 9 bases between. CDR3 sequence: CASSADSNYGYTF. For the CDR3, the DNA is TGTGCCAGCAGCGCGGACAGTAACTATGGCTACACCTTC.

CDR3 protein: CAIPTPTGKSTGELFF. The CDR3 bases are TGTGCCATCCCAACCCCTACAGGGAAAAGTACCGGGGAGCTGTTTTTT. The J gene is TRBJ2-2, the V gene TRBV15, with D possibly being TRBD1 (6 bases). This CDR3 spans 16 amino acids. Trimming cost V 10 bases and J 5 bases, with 23 bases left between them. Looked up from germline, CDR1 is LNHNV and CDR2 is YYDKDF (reference sequence).

V usage is TRBV2 and J usage is TRBJ2-7, with TRBD1 as a possible D gene (5 bases). Trimming pared 6 bases from V and 4 bases from J, leaving 19 bases between. The CDR3 is 15 amino acids. Looked up from germline, CDR1 is SNHLY and CDR2 is FYNNEI. This chain's CDR3 is CASSPTLDTPYEQYF. The CDR3 nucleotides are TGTGCCAGCAGCCCTACCCTGGACACCCCATACGAGCAGTACTTC. The full variable domain, its missing parts supplied by reference TRBV2 and TRBJ2-7, is EPEVTQTPSHQVTQMGQEVILRCVPISNHLYFYWYRQILGQKVEFLVSFYNNEISEKSEIFDDQFSVERPDGSNFTLKIRSTKLEDSAMYFCASSPTLDTPYEQYFGPGTRLTVT.

The V and J genes are TRBV4-1 and TRBJ2-7; D unclear. The CDR3 totals 13 residues. The V gene lost 2 bases and the J gene lost 3 bases, with 8 bases spanning the gap. Germline CDR1 reads MGHRA; CDR2 reads YSYEKL. In DNA, the CDR3 is TGCGCCAGCAGCCAAATATCTAACTACGAGCAGTACTTC. Translated: CASSQISNYEQYF.

The chain combines TRBV7-9 with TRBJ2-4; 9 bases are a match to TRBD1. CDR3 length equals 14 residues. Germline CDR1 reads SEHNR; CDR2 reads FQNEAQ (reference sequence). Trimming removed 3 bases from V and 4 bases from J; junction bases left unmatched: 1. This chain's CDR3 is CASSFGTGKNIQYF. DNA of the CDR3: TGTGCCAGCAGCTTTGGGACAGGGAAAAACATTCAGTACTTC. The variable domain in full, completed from reference TRBV7-9 and TRBJ2-4, reads DTGVSQNPRHKITKRGQNVTFRCDPISEHNRLYWYRQTLGQGPEFLTYFQNEAQLEKSRLLSDRFSAERPKGSFSTLEIQRTEQGDSAMYLCASSFGTGKNIQYFGAGTRLSVL.

V usage is TRBV7-2 and J usage is TRBJ1-3, with D possibly being TRBD1 (5 bases). The CDR3 spans 15 residues. V was clipped by 4 bases and J by 0 bases, with 10 bases between them. CDR1 and CDR2 from the germline V gene are SGHTA and FQGNSA. The CDR3 loop is CASSSTGLSGNTIYF. The CDR3 coding sequence is TGTGCCAGCAGCTCCACAGGCCTCTCTGGAAACACCATATATTTT.